The present T cell receptor beta chain was sequenced within a study of preoperative IRX-2 immunotherapy in early breast cancer (dated by TCRdb to between 2018 and 2021). Regarding this clone: Its antigen specificity is not known. Per-nucleotide qualities are absent, and no much larger clonotype sits a single base away.

Library creation used the immunoSEQ multiplex PCR assay. The clones in this table, taken by TCRdb from immuneACCESS, are in-frame only. Not every clone is retained; where verified, under half of the shortfall comes from an unresolved V gene, and the cause of the rest is unknown. The sample table records some 29,000 clones; about 90% of these occur just once. The ten largest clones add up to around a tenth of the sample. The treatment or condition label of this sample denotes: preoperative locoregional IRX-2 cytokine immunotherapy. The samples were obtained from a phase Ib study that tested preoperative, locoregional IRX-2 cytokine immunotherapy designed to prime immune responses. Before surgery, IRX-2 was given to the donors, who were patients with early-stage breast cancer. The receptor's source is a human donor with breast cancer. This sample was obtained from a patient treated with IRX-2 immunotherapy.

Here is the DNA: TGTGCCAGCAGCCTGCCCGGACAGGGGACTGAAGCTTTCTTT. Protein translation: CASSLPGQGTEAFF. In this chain, TRBV13 is recombined with TRBJ1-1; the junction holds 9 bases that match TRBD1. Here V drops 5 bases and J drops 5 bases, and the junction holds 6 bases not matched to any gene. The CDR3, cysteine through phenylalanine, is 14 amino acids long. The only DNA kept is the CDR3, 42 bases in frame from the first base. Reading the germline V gene (reference sequence) gives CDR1 PRHDT and CDR2 FYEKMQ.